The rows below give T cell receptor beta chains drawn from one sample of a study of T cells in Graves' hyperthyroidism and ophthalmopathy. TCRdb reanalysed the multiplex PCR reads using MiXCR and keeps one entry per CDR3 protein. This sample carries hundreds of thousands of distinct CDR3 sequences, around an eighth of them seen once, and the ten largest clones take 25% to 30%. Sequenced input: blood. The receptors were sampled from a man aged 50 to 60 with Graves' ophthalmopathy. Both conserved end residues are part of each CDR3. Each record gives: V gene, J gene, D gene, clone size, CDR3 protein, CDR3 DNA. A D gene is named only where the DNA matches it firmly. Clone size, where shown, is once, few, many, or a class for clones that have expanded.

TRBV7-8	TRBJ2-7	.	many	CASSLDLGRYEQYF	TGTGCCAGCAGCTTAGATCTAGGGCGGTACGAGCAGTACTTC
TRBV24-1	TRBJ2-1	TRBD1	.	CATSLTGASYNEQFF	TGTGCCACATCACTGACAGGGGCCTCCTACAATGAGCAGTTCTTC
TRBV2	TRBJ2-3	.	few	CASSEGGTWEPDTQYF	TGTGCCAGCAGTGAAGGCGGGACTTGGGAACCAGATACGCAGTATTTT
TRBV5-1	TRBJ2-1	TRBD2	.	CASSPRGGWDEQFF	TGCGCCAGCAGCCCCCGGGGGGGGTGGGATGAGCAGTTCTTC
TRBV10-3	TRBJ1-2	TRBD1	many	CAISGPLWDSAGYTF	TGTGCCATCAGTGGCCCTCTTTGGGACAGTGCGGGCTACACCTTC
TRBV20-1	TRBJ2-3	.	few	CSALTSILTDTQYF	TGCAGTGCACTGACTAGTATATTGACAGATACGCAGTATTTT
TRBV6-2/TRBV6-3	TRBJ1-1	.	few	CASSYPTEAFF	TGTGCCAGCAGTTACCCCACAGAAGCTTTCTTT
TRBV24-1	TRBJ1-3	TRBD1	few	CATSATGASGNTIYF	TGTGCCACCAGTGCTACAGGGGCATCTGGAAACACCATATATTTT
TRBV29-1	TRBJ2-1	TRBD2	.	CSFLADYNEQFF	TGCAGCTTTCTAGCGGATTACAATGAGCAGTTCTTC
TRBV12-3/TRBV12-4	TRBJ2-7	TRBD2	many	CASSHSGRRYEQYF	TGTGCCAGCAGTCATAGCGGGAGGAGGTACGAGCAGTACTTC
TRBV9	TRBJ2-5	TRBD2	few	CASSGTSGRQTQYF	TGTGCCAGCAGCGGGACTAGCGGGAGACAGACCCAGTACTTC
TRBV12-3/TRBV12-4	TRBJ2-1	.	.	CASSGRGETQFF	TGTGCCAGCAGCGGAAGGGGCGAGACCCAGTTCTTC
TRBV27	TRBJ2-5	.	many	CASKIQGFPSGPQETQYF	TGTGCCAGCAAAATCCAGGGGTTTCCTAGCGGACCCCAAGAGACCCAGTACTTC
TRBV11-2	TRBJ2-1	TRBD2	many	CASSLVAGVYEQFF	TGTGCCAGCAGCTTAGTAGCGGGAGTTTATGAGCAGTTCTTC
TRBV28	TRBJ2-1	TRBD1	few	CASEGGGTGGPFEQFF	TGTGCCAGCGAGGGGGGCGGGACAGGGGGCCCCTTTGAGCAGTTCTTC
TRBV9	TRBJ2-1	TRBD2	many	CASSVDGGRNNEQFF	TGTGCCAGCAGCGTAGATGGCGGGAGGAACAATGAGCAGTTCTTC
TRBV29-1	TRBJ2-5	.	many	CSVGRQRQETQYF	TGCAGCGTTGGACGACAGCGCCAAGAGACCCAGTACTTC
TRBV7-9	TRBJ2-3	TRBD2	many	CASSQGLAVGGTDTQYF	TGTGCCAGCAGCCAAGGTCTAGCGGTCGGGGGCACAGATACGCAGTATTTT
TRBV10-3	TRBJ2-2	.	few	CAIRSSGTNTGELFF	TGTGCCATCAGAAGTAGCGGAACCAACACCGGGGAGCTGTTTTTT
TRBV2	TRBJ2-5	.	few	CASSVSTSSIQETQYF	TGTGCCAGCAGTGTTTCTACATCCTCTATCCAAGAGACCCAGTACTTC
TRBV10-3	TRBJ2-7	TRBD1	many	CAISPKIQGAEEQYF	TGTGCCATCAGCCCGAAAATCCAGGGGGCTGAGGAGCAGTACTTC
TRBV14	TRBJ1-1	.	many	CASSQDWARSGTEAFF	TGTGCCAGCAGCCAAGATTGGGCCCGGAGCGGCACTGAAGCTTTCTTT
TRBV5-1	TRBJ1-1	.	many	CASSLYSYMNTEAFF	TGCGCCAGCAGTTTATATTCTTACATGAACACTGAAGCTTTCTTT
TRBV11-2	TRBJ2-7	TRBD1	many	CASSFRDRGHEQYF	TGTGCCAGCAGTTTCCGGGACAGGGGCCACGAGCAGTACTTC
TRBV5-8	TRBJ2-5	TRBD1	many	CASSLGGQGIGETQYF	TGTGCCAGCAGCTTGGGGGGACAGGGGATCGGAGAGACCCAGTACTTC
TRBV7-9	TRBJ1-2	TRBD1	.	CASREDRDYGYTF	TGTGCCAGCAGAGAGGACAGGGACTATGGCTACACCTTC
TRBV12-3/TRBV12-4	TRBJ2-7	.	.	CASSRIALGEQYF	TGTGCCAGCAGTCGGATAGCCCTAGGCGAGCAGTACTTC
TRBV13	TRBJ2-3	.	.	CASSPRGLTGTDTQYF	TGTGCCAGCAGCCCCCGAGGACTGACTGGCACAGATACGCAGTATTTT
TRBV20-1	TRBJ2-1	.	many	CSARKRQGWIDEQFF	TGCAGTGCTAGGAAGCGTCAGGGGTGGATTGATGAGCAGTTCTTC
TRBV6-1	TRBJ1-6	.	few	CASSEEPPLHF	TGTGCCAGCAGCGAAGAGCCACCCCTCCACTTT
TRBV3-1	TRBJ2-1	TRBD2	many	CASEWASGGNEQFF	TGTGCCAGCGAGTGGGCTAGCGGAGGCAATGAGCAGTTCTTC
TRBV3-1	TRBJ2-3	.	many	CASSQVLDTQYF	TGTGCCAGCAGCCAAGTTTTGGATACGCAGTATTTT
TRBV3-1	TRBJ2-7	.	many	CASSQASVATYEQYF	TGTGCCAGCAGCCAAGCCTCAGTAGCGACCTACGAGCAGTACTTC
TRBV18	TRBJ2-3	.	few	CASSRQVTTDTQYF	TGTGCCAGCTCACGACAGGTAACCACAGATACGCAGTATTTT
TRBV28	TRBJ2-2	.	few	CASSFPPGELFF	TGTGCCAGCAGTTTCCCCCCCGGGGAGCTGTTTTTT
TRBV3-1	TRBJ2-1	TRBD1	many	CASSQGTGPQGKQFF	TGTGCCAGCAGCCAGGGGACAGGTCCTCAGGGGAAGCAGTTCTTC
TRBV20-1	TRBJ2-5	TRBD2	few	CSARVPAGRGETQYF	TGCAGTGCTAGAGTTCCCGCAGGGAGGGGTGAGACCCAGTACTTC
TRBV20-1	TRBJ2-5	.	many	CSARVRAGETQYF	TGCAGTGCTAGAGTCCGGGCGGGAGAGACCCAGTACTTC
TRBV12-3/TRBV12-4	TRBJ1-2	.	few	CASSLVGGGHGYTF	TGTGCCAGCAGTTTGGTAGGGGGGGGCCATGGCTACACCTTC
TRBV5-5	TRBJ2-2	TRBD2	.	CASSPILAGASPGELFF	TGTGCCAGCAGCCCGATCCTAGCGGGAGCCTCCCCCGGGGAGCTGTTTTTT
TRBV9	TRBJ2-2	.	few	CASSPRGDRNTGELFF	TGTGCCAGCAGCCCCAGGGGGGACAGGAACACCGGGGAGCTGTTTTTT
TRBV14	TRBJ2-3	TRBD2	few	CASSPAGVTDTQYF	TGTGCCAGCAGTCCAGCGGGGGTCACAGATACGCAGTATTTT
TRBV5-1	TRBJ2-7	.	.	CASSKEPRQSYEQYF	TGCGCCAGCAGCAAAGAGCCGAGACAGAGCTACGAGCAGTACTTC
TRBV11-2	TRBJ2-1	TRBD2	once	CASSQTSGINEQFF	TGTGCCAGCAGTCAGACTAGCGGGATCAATGAGCAGTTCTTC
TRBV20-1	TRBJ1-5	.	many	CSASSAYSNQPQHF	TGCAGTGCTAGTTCCGCTTATAGCAATCAGCCCCAGCATTTT
TRBV27	TRBJ2-7	TRBD1	many	CASSLLGDRVYEQYF	TGTGCCAGCAGTTTATTGGGGGACAGGGTTTACGAGCAGTACTTC
TRBV30	TRBJ2-6	.	few	CAWKQGYSGANVLTF	TGTGCCTGGAAACAGGGTTACTCTGGGGCCAACGTCCTGACTTTC
TRBV2	TRBJ1-5	.	many	CASRDDANQPQHF	TGTGCCAGCAGGGATGACGCCAATCAGCCCCAGCATTTT
TRBV29-1	TRBJ1-2	TRBD1	few	CSVARDRGGYGYTF	TGCAGCGTTGCGAGGGACAGGGGCGGCTATGGCTACACCTTC
TRBV19	TRBJ2-1	TRBD2	.	CASSIVAGGLSEYEQFF	TGTGCCAGTAGTATAGTTGCGGGAGGGCTTTCCGAATATGAGCAGTTCTTC
TRBV6-2/TRBV6-3	TRBJ2-7	.	.	CASRRTPLSEQYF	TGTGCCAGCAGACGGACCCCGCTATCCGAGCAGTACTTC
TRBV11-2	TRBJ2-4	TRBD1	many	CASSPNDRVQNIQYF	TGTGCCAGCAGCCCTAACGACAGGGTCCAAAACATTCAGTACTTC
TRBV2	TRBJ2-2	.	many	CASSPGSTGELFF	TGTGCCAGCAGTCCGGGTTCCACCGGGGAGCTGTTTTTT
TRBV5-1	TRBJ2-7	.	.	CASSLSVGEQYF	TGCGCCAGCAGCTTGTCGGTGGGCGAGCAGTACTTC
TRBV27	TRBJ2-4	.	many	CASSFTPALAKNIQYF	TGTGCCAGCAGTTTCACCCCCGCGCTAGCCAAAAACATTCAGTACTTC